This T cell receptor beta chain stems from a study of T cells in Graves' hyperthyroidism and ophthalmopathy. Study-wide results and caveats: Ophthalmopathy, as predicted by the model, came a median about seven months after the prediction.

The PBMCs had their origin in 7.5 to 10 ml of fresh peripheral blood. This clonotype has ten or more counts. The antigen remains unidentified. The ends were cut back, 1 base at V and 5 bases at J, with 13 bases in the middle. CDR3 length: 14 residues. Germline V gene data show CDR1 as SGHRS and CDR2 as YFSETQ. TCR beta CDR3 region amplification was performed from RNA transcripts. When the TCR CDR3 underwent first-round RT-PCR, the HTBI primer set was used. TCRdb called the multiplex PCR reads again in MiXCR, with one record for every CDR3 protein. This table holds 350,000 to 400,000 distinct CDR3 sequences, about 15% found once.

This sequence originates from a woman aged 55-69 years with Graves' hyperthyroidism. The chain has TRBV5-1 and TRBJ2-7; D possibly corresponds to TRBD1 (6 bases). The sample taken for sequencing was blood. CDR3: CASSLSRGTNEQYF. The CDR3 DNA is TGCGCCAGCAGCTTGTCGAGGGGGACCAACGAGCAGTACTTC. The full variable domain, rest sourced from reference TRBV5-1 and TRBJ2-7, is KAGVTQTPRYLIKTRGQQVTLSCSPISGHRSVSWYQQTPGQGLQFLFEYFSETQRNKGNFPGRFSGRQFSNSRSEMNVSTLELGDSALYLCASSLSRGTNEQYFGPGTRLTVT.